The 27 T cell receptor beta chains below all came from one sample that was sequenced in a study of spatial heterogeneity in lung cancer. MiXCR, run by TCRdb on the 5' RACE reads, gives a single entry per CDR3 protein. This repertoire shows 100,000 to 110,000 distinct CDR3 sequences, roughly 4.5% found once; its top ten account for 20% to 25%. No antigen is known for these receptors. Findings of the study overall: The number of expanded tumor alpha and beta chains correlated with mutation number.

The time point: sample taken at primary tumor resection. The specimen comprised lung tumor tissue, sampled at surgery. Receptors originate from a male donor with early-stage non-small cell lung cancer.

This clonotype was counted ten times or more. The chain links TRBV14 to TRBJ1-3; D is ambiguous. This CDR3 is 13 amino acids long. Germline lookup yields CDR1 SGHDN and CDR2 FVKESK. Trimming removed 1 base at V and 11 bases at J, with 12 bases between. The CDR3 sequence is CASSQGGFRAIYF. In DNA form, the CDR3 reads TGTGCCAGCAGCCAAGGCGGTTTTCGCGCCATATATTTT.

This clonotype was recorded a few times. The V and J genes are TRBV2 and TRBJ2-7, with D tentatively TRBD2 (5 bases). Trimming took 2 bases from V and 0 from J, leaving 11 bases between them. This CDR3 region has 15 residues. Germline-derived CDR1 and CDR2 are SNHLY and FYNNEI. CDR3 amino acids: CASSEFRGLSYEQYF. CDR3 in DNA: TGTGCCAGCAGTGAATTTCGCGGGCTCTCCTACGAGCAGTACTTC.

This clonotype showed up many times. The CDR3 coding sequence is TGTGCCAGTAGTCGGCTAGCGGGGGGGAGAGATACGCAGTATTTT. It codes for CASSRLAGGRDTQYF. The J gene is TRBJ2-3, the V gene TRBV19; 12 bases agree with TRBD2. Germline V gene lookup returns CDR1 LNHDA and CDR2 SQIVND (reference sequence). CDR3 length equals 15 residues. Trimming removed 5 bases from V and 5 bases from J; junction bases left unmatched: 5.

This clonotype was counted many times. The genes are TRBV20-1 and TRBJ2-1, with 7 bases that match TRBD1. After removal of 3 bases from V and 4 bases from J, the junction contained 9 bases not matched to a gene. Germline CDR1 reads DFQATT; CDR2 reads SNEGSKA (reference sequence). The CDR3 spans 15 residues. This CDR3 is CSASQTGYQYNEQFF. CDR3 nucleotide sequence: TGCAGTGCTAGCCAGACAGGGTACCAATACAATGAGCAGTTCTTC.

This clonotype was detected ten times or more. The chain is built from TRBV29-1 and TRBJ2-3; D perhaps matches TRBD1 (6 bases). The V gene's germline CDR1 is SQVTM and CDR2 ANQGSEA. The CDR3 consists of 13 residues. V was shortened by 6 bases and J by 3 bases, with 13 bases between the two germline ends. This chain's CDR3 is CSVKQGGTDTQYF. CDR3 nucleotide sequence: TGCAGCGTAAAACAGGGTGGTACAGATACGCAGTATTTT.

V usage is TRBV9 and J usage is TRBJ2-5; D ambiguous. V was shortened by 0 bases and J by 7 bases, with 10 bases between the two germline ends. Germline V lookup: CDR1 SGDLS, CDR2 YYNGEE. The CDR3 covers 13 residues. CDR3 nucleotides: TGTGCCAGCAGCGTAGGCTTATCCGGGACCCAGTACTTC. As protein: CASSVGLSGTQYF.

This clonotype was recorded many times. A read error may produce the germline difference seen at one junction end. As DNA, the CDR3 is TGTGCCAGCAGTTTGCTTACGGGACATCTTGATTTT. The encoded protein is CASSLLTGHLDF. The chain couples TRBV28 to TRBJ1-4; tentative D call: TRBD1 (6 bases). This CDR3 region has 12 residues. The germline V gene has CDR1 MDHEN and CDR2 SYDVKM.

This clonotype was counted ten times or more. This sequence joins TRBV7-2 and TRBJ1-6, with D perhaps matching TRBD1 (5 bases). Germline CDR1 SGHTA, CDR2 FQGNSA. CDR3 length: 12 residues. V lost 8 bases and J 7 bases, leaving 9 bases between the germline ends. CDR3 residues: CASGTANSPLHF. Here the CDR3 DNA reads TGTGCCAGCGGGACGGCAAATTCACCCCTCCACTTT.

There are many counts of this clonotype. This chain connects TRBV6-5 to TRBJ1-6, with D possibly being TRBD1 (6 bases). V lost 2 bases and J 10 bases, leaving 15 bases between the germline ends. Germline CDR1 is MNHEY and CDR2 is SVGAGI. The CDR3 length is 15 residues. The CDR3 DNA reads TGTGCCAGCAGTTACGATAGGGGTGGGGGCTCACCCCTCCACTTT. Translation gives CASSYDRGGGSPLHF.

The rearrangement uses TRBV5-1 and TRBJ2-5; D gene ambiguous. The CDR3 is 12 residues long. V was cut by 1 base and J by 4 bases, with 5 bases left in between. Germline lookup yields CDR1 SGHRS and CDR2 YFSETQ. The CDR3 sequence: CASSLFGETQYF. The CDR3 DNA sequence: TGCGCCAGCAGCTTGTTCGGAGAGACCCAGTACTTC.

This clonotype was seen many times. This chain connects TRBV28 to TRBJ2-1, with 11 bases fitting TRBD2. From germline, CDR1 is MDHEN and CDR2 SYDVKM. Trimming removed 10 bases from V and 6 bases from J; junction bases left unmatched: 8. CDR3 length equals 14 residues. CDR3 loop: CATTRLAGPNEQFF. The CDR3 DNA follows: TGTGCCACCACTAGACTAGCGGGGCCCAATGAGCAGTTCTTC. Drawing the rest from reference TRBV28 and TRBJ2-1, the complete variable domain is DVKVTQSSRYLVKRTGEKVFLECVQDMDHENMFWYRQDPGLGLRLIYFSYDVKMKEKGDIPEGYSVSREKKERFSLILESASTNQTSMYLCATTRLAGPNEQFFGPGTRLTVL.

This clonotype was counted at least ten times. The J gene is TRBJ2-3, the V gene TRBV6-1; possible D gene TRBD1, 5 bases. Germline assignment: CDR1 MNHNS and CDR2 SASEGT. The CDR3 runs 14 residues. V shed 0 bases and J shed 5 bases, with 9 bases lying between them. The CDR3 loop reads CASSEAWGGDTQYF. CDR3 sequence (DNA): TGTGCCAGCAGTGAAGCTTGGGGCGGAGATACGCAGTATTTT.

The DNA for the CDR3 is TGTGCCAGCAGCCCTGTTCTGGCAGGTCCAATCTACGAGCAGTACTTC. Encoded protein: CASSPVLAGPIYEQYF. The chain is built from TRBV4-2 and TRBJ2-7, with no clear D. Trimming took 4 bases from V and 3 from J, leaving 19 bases between them. Germline V lookup: CDR1 LGHNA, CDR2 YNFKEQ. The CDR3 has 16 residues.

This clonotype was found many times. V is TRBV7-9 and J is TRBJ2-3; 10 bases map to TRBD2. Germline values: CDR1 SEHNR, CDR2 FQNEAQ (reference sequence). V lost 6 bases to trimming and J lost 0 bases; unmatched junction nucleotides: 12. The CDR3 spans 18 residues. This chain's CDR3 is CASRRGLAGGRSTDTQYF. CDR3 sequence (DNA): TGTGCCAGCAGACGTGGTTTAGCGGGAGGAAGGAGCACAGATACGCAGTATTTT.

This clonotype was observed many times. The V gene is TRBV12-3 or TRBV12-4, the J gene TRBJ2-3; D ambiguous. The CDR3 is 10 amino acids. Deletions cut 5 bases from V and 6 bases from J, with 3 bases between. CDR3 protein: CASSQDTQYF. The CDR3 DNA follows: TGTGCCAGCAGTCAGGATACGCAGTATTTT.

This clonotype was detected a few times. Here the CDR3 reads CASSYSRIEVDNQPQHF. The CDR3 DNA reads as TGTGCCAGCAGTTACTCGAGGATAGAAGTGGACAATCAGCCCCAGCATTTT. This chain joins TRBV6-6 and TRBJ1-5; D is ambiguous. V was pared by 0 bases and J by 3 bases, with 15 bases between. Germline assignment: CDR1 MNHNY and CDR2 SVGAGI (reference sequence). This CDR3 spans 17 amino acids.

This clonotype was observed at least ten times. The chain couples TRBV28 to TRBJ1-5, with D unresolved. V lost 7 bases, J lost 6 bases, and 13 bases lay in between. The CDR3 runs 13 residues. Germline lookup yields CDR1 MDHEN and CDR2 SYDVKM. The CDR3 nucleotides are TGTGCCAGCACCCTAACGAAAGGTCAGCCCCAGCATTTT. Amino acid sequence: CASTLTKGQPQHF.

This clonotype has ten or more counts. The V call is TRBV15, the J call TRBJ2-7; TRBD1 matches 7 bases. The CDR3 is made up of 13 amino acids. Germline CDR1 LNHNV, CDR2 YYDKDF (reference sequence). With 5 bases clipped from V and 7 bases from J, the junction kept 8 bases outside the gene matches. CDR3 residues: CATSAQGGLEQYF. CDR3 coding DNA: TGTGCCACCAGCGCGCAAGGGGGCCTTGAGCAGTACTTC. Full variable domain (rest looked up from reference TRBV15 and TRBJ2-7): DAMVIQNPRYQVTQFGKPVTLSCSQTLNHNVMYWYQQKSSQAPKLLFHYYDKDFNNEADTPDNFQSRRPNTSFCFLDIRSPGLGDTAMYLCATSAQGGLEQYFGPGTRLTVT.

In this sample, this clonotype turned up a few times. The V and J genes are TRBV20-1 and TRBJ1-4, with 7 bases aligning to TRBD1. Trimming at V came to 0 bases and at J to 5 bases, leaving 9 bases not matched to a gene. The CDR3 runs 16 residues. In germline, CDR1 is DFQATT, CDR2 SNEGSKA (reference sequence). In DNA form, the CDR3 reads TGCAGTGCTAGAGATCTGTGGGGGACAGAGAATGAAAAACTGTTTTTT. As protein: CSARDLWGTENEKLFF.

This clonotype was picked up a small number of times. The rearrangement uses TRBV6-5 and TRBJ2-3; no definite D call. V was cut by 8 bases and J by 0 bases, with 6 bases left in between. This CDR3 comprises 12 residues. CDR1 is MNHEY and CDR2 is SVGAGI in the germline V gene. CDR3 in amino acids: CASGSSTDTQYF. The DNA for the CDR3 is TGTGCCAGCGGATCTAGCACAGATACGCAGTATTTT.

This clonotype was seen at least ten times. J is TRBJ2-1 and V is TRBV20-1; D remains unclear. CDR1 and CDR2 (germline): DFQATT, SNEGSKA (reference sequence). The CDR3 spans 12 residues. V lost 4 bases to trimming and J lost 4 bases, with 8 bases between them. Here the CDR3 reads CSATPVYNEQFF. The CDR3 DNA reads TGCAGTGCTACTCCCGTTTACAATGAGCAGTTCTTC.

The CDR3 protein is CASSSSGTSGSLTYEQYF. CDR3 nucleotides: TGTGCCAGCAGTTCCTCCGGGACTAGCGGGAGCCTCACCTACGAGCAGTACTTC. The chain carries TRBV12-3 or TRBV12-4 and TRBJ2-7; 14 positions match TRBD2. The CDR3 contains 18 residues. V lost 4 bases to trimming and J lost 2 bases; unmatched junction nucleotides: 10.

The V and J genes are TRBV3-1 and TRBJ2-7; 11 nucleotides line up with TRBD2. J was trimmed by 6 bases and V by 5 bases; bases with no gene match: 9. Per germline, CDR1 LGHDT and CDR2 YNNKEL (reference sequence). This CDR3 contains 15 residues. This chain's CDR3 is CASSSRLAGSLEQYF. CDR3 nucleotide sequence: TGTGCCAGCAGCTCCCGACTAGCGGGAAGTCTCGAGCAGTACTTC.

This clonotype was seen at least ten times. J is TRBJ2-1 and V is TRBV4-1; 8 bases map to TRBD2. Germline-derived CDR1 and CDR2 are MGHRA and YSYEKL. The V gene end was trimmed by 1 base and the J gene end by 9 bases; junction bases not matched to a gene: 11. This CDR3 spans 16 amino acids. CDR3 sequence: CASSQAGGPSRGEQFF. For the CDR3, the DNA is TGCGCCAGCAGCCAAGCGGGAGGGCCTAGTCGGGGTGAGCAGTTCTTC.

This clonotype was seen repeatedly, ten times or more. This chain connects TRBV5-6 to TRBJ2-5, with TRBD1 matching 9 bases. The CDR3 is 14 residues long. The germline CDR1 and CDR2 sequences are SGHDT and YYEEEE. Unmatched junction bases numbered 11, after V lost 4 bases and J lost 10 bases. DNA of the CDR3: TGTGCCAGCAGCCGTGAAGGGACAGGGTTTGACCAGTACTTC. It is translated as CASSREGTGFDQYF.

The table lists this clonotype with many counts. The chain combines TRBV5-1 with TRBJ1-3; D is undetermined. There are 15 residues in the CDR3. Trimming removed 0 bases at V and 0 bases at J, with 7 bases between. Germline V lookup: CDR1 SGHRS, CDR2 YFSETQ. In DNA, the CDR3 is TGCGCCAGCAGCTTGGCCCAGAGCTCTGGAAACACCATATATTTT. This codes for CASSLAQSSGNTIYF.

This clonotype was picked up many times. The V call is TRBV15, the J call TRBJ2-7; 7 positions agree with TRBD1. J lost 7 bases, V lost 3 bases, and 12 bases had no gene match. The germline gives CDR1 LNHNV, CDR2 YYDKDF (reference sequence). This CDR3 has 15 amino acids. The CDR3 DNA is TGTGCCACCAGCAGTCAGGACAGGCCGAATTGGGAGCAGTACTTC. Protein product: CATSSQDRPNWEQYF.